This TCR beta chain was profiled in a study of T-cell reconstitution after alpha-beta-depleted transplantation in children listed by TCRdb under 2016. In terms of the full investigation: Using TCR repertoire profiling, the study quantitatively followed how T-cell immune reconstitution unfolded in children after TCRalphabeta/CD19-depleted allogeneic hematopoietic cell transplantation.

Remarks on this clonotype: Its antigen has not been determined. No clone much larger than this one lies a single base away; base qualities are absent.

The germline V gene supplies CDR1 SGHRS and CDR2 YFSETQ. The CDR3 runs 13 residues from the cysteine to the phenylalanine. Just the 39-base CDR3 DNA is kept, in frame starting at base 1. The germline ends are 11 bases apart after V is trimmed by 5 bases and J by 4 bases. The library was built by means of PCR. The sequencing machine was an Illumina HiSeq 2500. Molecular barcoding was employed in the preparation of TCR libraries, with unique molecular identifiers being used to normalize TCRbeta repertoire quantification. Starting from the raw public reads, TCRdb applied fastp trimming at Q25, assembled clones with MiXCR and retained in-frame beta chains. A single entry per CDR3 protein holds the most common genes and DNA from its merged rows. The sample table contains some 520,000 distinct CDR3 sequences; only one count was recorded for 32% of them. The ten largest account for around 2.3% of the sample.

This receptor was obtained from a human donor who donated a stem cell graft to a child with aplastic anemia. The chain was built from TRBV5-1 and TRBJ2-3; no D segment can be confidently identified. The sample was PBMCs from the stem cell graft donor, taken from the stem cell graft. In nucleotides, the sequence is TGCGCCAGCAGAGACGGATCAGCAGATACGCAGTATTTT. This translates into CASRDGSADTQYF.